This T cell receptor beta chain was sequenced for a study of T cells expressing NK-cell markers. Study information: One of the eight sequenced donors was seronegative, whereas the other seven were HCMV-seropositive.

In regard to this clonotype: The antigen is undetermined.

TCRdb re-called the 5' RACE reads; one entry per CDR3 protein, DNA not given. The sample has some 600,000 distinct CDR3 sequences, and its top ten clones hold approximately 4%. From germline, CDR1 is MNHEY and CDR2 SVGAGI. This CDR3 contains 12 residues. Study-wide findings and caveats: One observes that, in several donors, these clonotypes were also the leading ones within the CD3+CD56-NKG2C+ fraction. The study did not resolve the HCMV specificity of expanded NKG2C+ T cell clones.

This chain uses TRBV6-5 with TRBJ1-5. The source of this sequence is a man aged 18 to 29 in good health. Sequenced: blood T cells: a sorted CD56 or NKG2C T cell subset, CD4+ or CD8+ T cells, or bulk PBMC T cells (not recorded which). The chain's CDR3 is CASSHGAGPQHF.